This T cell receptor (beta chain) emerged from a study of OX40 agonist ivuxolimab in advanced cancers. On the study more broadly: Those enrolled were about 82% male, with a mean age of approximately 60 years and ages from about 20 to 85. General study results and limits: Antigens targeted by the expanded peripheral T cells were not determined. Within 6 weeks, CD4+ and CD8+ blood T cells expanded clonally at 0.1 to 3.0 mg/kg.

Data came from immunoSEQ multiplex PCR; TCRdb stores just in-frame clones and leaves some out. The sample gives about 60,000 clones, 80% to 95% of which show up once; 25% is in the top ten. This clone was detected once. The antigen is not known. CDR1 LGHNA and CDR2 YSLEER come from the germline V gene. The CDR3 is made up of 16 amino acids. The V segment lost 1 base and the J segment 4 bases; nucleotides outside the gene matches: 9. The receptor's source is an adult with an advanced solid tumor such as melanoma, head and neck, liver or kidney cancer. Sequenced material: CD4+ or CD8+ T cells sorted from blood, taken in a trial of the OX40 agonist ivuxolimab. V is TRBV4-3 and J is TRBJ2-7, with TRBD2 matching over 8 bases. CDR3 in amino acids: CASSQASSGSLYEQYF. Here the CDR3 DNA reads TGCGCCAGCAGCCAAGCATCGAGCGGGAGTTTGTACGAGCAGTACTTC.